Sequencing of this TCR beta chain was carried out in a study of blood T cell repertoires in COVID-19. Losses at the gene ends were 7 bases for V and 5 bases for J; bases not matched to a gene: 2. Germline CDR1 and CDR2: DFQATT and SNEGSKA (reference sequence). This CDR3 contains 11 residues. Sequencing used immunoSEQ multiplex PCR; TCRdb keeps in-frame clones, though not all of them. The profile shows under 450,000 clones, roughly 80% of them singletons. The chain joins TRBV20-1 to TRBJ1-2; 9 bases align to TRBD1. Source material: PBMCs or T cells enriched from blood (not recorded which). The receptor was isolated from a woman aged 45-59 years who had recovered from COVID-19. CDR3 in amino acids: CSGTGEYGYTF. In DNA, the CDR3 is TGCAGTGGGACAGGGGAGTATGGCTACACCTTC.